This T cell receptor (beta chain) came from a study of T cells after posttransplantation cyclophosphamide. Study-wide findings and caveats: Recipient CMV seropositivity and CMV reactivation strongly tracked TRB clonality. Tissue-infiltrating T cells from skin or gut overlapped little with blood T cells. Donor-recipient repertoire similarity was low at 1-2 months, rising over year one.

Libraries were prepared by immunoSEQ multiplex PCR; TCRdb keeps only in-frame clonotypes and omits some of them. Among some 64,000 clones, just over 90% were seen once, and the ten largest hold 2.5% to 3%. Concerning this clone: Its antigen is currently unknown.

J was trimmed by 1 base and V by 8 bases; bases with no gene match: 6. The CDR3 has 14 amino acids. Germline CDR1 MNHEY, CDR2 SVGAGI. On the day of bone marrow donation, the related graft donor provided peripheral blood. The chain links TRBV6-5 to TRBJ1-1, with 8 bases that match TRBD1. The clonotype was recovered from a woman in her twenties or thirties in good health and a related stem cell transplant donor. Sequenced input: PBMCs. The CDR3 DNA reads as TGTGCCAGCTTCAGGGGGACAGGGAACACTGAAGCTTTCTTT. This translates into CASFRGTGNTEAFF.